Each of the 10 T cell receptor beta chains below was sequenced from the same sample in a study of blood T cell repertoires in COVID-19. Assay used: immunoSEQ multiplex PCR; TCRdb lists only in-frame clones, some missing. The sample carries about 5,900 clones, 80% to 90% recorded once. The sample was peripheral blood. These receptors all come from a human donor in a cohort sampled during active COVID-19.

This clone was counted once. The rearrangement joins TRBV21-1 to TRBJ2-3; the D call TRBD2 from the table was never checked on the DNA. TRBV21-1 is recorded as a pseudogene. The CDR3 is 17 amino acids. CDR3 protein: CASTLKGTRGGRDTQYF. The CDR3 DNA reads TGTGCCAGCACCCTTAAGGGGACTAGGGGGGGGAGGGATACGCAGTATTTT.

This clone came up once. The chain joins TRBV2 to TRBJ2-1; D call uncertain. Per germline, CDR1 SNHLY and CDR2 FYNNEI. Trimming shortened V by 4 bases and J by 10 bases, and 14 bases separated the two germline ends. This CDR3 is built from 13 residues. The CDR3, as DNA: TGTGCCAGCAGTGGTTGGGTGGCCGGGGAGCAGTTCTTC. Protein product: CASSGWVAGEQFF.

V and J are TRBV5-1 and TRBJ1-1; TRBD1 is a possible D gene (6 bases). This CDR3 comprises 16 residues. Germline CDR1 is SGHRS and CDR2 is YFSETQ. V lost 0 bases and J lost 4, with 16 bases in between. CDR3 region: CASSLGPGGLGTEAFF. The CDR3, as DNA: TGCGCCAGCAGCTTGGGTCCGGGGGGGCTCGGCACTGAAGCTTTCTTT.

The chain joins TRBV19 to TRBJ2-1, with TRBD2 matching 9 bases. Germline V gene sequence: CDR1 LNHDA, CDR2 SQIVND (reference sequence). Unmatched junction bases numbered 1, after V lost 4 bases and J lost 3 bases. The CDR3 spans 14 residues. In DNA, the CDR3 is TGTGCCAGTAGTACTAGCGGGGTCTACAATGAGCAGTTCTTC. It is translated as CASSTSGVYNEQFF.

The rearrangement joins TRBV9 to TRBJ1-4; no reliable D call. The CDR3 runs 13 residues. Germline assignment: CDR1 SGDLS and CDR2 YYNGEE. The V gene lost 3 bases and the J gene lost 8 bases, with 11 bases spanning the gap. CDR3 protein: CASSGSSGEKLFF. The CDR3 nucleotides are TGTGCCAGCAGCGGCAGTAGCGGGGAAAAACTGTTTTTT.

The chain combines TRBV3-1 (or the pseudogene TRBV3-2) with TRBJ1-3; D remains ambiguous. V lost 1 base to trimming and J lost 0 bases, with 10 bases between them. The CDR3 length is 16 residues. Germline V lookup: CDR1 LGHDT, CDR2 YNNKEL (reference sequence). DNA for the CDR3: TGTGCCAGCAGCCAAGGGCGGACTTACTCTGGAAACACCATATATTTT. Translating gives CASSQGRTYSGNTIYF.

The chain carries TRBV4-1 and TRBJ2-7; TRBD2 is a possible D gene (5 bases). The CDR3 spans 14 residues. CDR1 and CDR2 from the germline V gene are MGHRA and YSYEKL. V was cut by 0 bases and J by 7 bases, with 13 bases left in between. CDR3 nucleotide sequence: TGCGCCAGCAGCCAAGATGACTCGGGAAGGGAGCAGTACTTC. As protein: CASSQDDSGREQYF.

In this sample, this clone turned up a few times. The gene calls are TRBV12-3 or TRBV12-4 and TRBJ1-5, with TRBD1 as a possible D gene (6 bases). The V gene lost 6 bases and the J gene lost 5 bases, with 8 bases spanning the gap. CDR3 length: 12 amino acids. This CDR3 is CASRYRDQPQHF. CDR3 in DNA: TGTGCCAGCAGGTACAGGGATCAGCCCCAGCATTTT.

This clone appeared a few times. The V call is TRBV4-1, the J call TRBJ2-7; 9 positions match TRBD2. Germline CDR1 and CDR2: MGHRA and YSYEKL. The CDR3 contains 15 residues. J lost 3 bases, V lost 3 bases, and 6 bases had no gene match. The CDR3 region is CASSHPPSGVYEQYF. In nucleotides, the CDR3 is TGCGCCAGCAGCCATCCGCCTAGCGGGGTCTACGAGCAGTACTTC.

The chain combines TRBV6-5 with TRBJ1-2; 10 bases match TRBD1. Germline CDR1 MNHEY, CDR2 SVGAGI. With V trimmed by 0 bases and J by 5 bases, 6 bases remained unmatched. This CDR3 has 16 amino acids. The CDR3 protein is CASSYSLTGGWYGYTF. CDR3 in DNA: TGTGCCAGCAGTTACTCCTTGACAGGGGGCTGGTATGGCTACACCTTC.